Below, 32 T cell receptor beta chains from the same sample are listed, as sequenced in a study of CD8 T cells in ankylosing spondylitis. TCRdb re-analysed the 5' RACE reads in MiXCR, keeping a single row per CDR3 protein. The sample carries 700,000 to 1,000,000 distinct CDR3 sequences, 10% to 15% recorded once. These receptors lack a known antigen. General observations from the study: Among TCR beta sequences, a motif of under ten highly homologous variants appeared characteristic of ankylosing spondylitis blood.

Sequencing was performed on blood, either unsorted or a sorted T cell fraction (not recorded which). These receptors came from a male donor with ankylosing spondylitis.

Ten or more counts support this clonotype. Here the CDR3 reads CASSPPTSRGTDTQYF. For the CDR3, the DNA is TGTGCCAGCTCACCACCGACTAGCAGAGGCACAGATACGCAGTATTTT. The chain combines TRBV18 with TRBJ2-3; 7 bases agree with TRBD2. Trimming at V came to 0 bases and at J to 1 base, leaving 4 bases not matched to a gene. CDR1 and CDR2 (germline): KGHSH, LQKENI. This CDR3 is built from 16 residues.

This clonotype was observed at least ten times. CDR3 in DNA: TGCAGCGTTGGGCGTCGTCGGCTCGAAGCTTTCTTT. Encoded protein: CSVGRRRLEAFF. The J gene is TRBJ1-1, the V gene TRBV29-1; D is uncertain. This CDR3 is built from 12 residues. Germline CDR1 SQVTM, CDR2 ANQGSEA. V was shortened by 4 bases and J by 8 bases, with 14 bases between the two germline ends.

This clonotype has just a few counts. The chain carries TRBV4-1 and TRBJ2-2; D not resolved. The CDR3 totals 20 residues. With 0 bases removed from V and 5 bases from J, the gap between germline ends came to 25 bases. Germline V gene lookup returns CDR1 MGHRA and CDR2 YSYEKL. CDR3 DNA sequence: TGCGCCAGCAGCCAAGATGGCATCGTGGGGATTCACCGATCTACCGGGGAGCTGTTTTTT. Protein product: CASSQDGIVGIHRSTGELFF.

The CDR3 loop reads CATSDPGAGAEGYTF. Written as DNA, the CDR3 is TGTGCCACCAGTGACCCCGGGGCAGGCGCCGAGGGCTACACCTTC. The chain links TRBV24-1 to TRBJ1-2; maybe TRBD1 (5 bases). V was shortened by 4 bases and J by 8 bases, with 19 bases between the two germline ends. This CDR3 is 15 amino acids long. Germline V gives CDR1 KGHDR, CDR2 SFDVKD.

This clonotype came up a few times. The rearrangement joins TRBV9 to TRBJ2-1; 10 bases line up with TRBD2. V trimming: 4 bases; J trimming: 5 bases; junction bases outside the gene matches: 6. Germline V gene data show CDR1 as SGDLS and CDR2 as YYNGEE. This CDR3 contains 15 residues. This chain's CDR3 is CASSFTSGENNEQFF. The CDR3 DNA is TGTGCCAGCAGCTTTACTAGCGGGGAGAACAATGAGCAGTTCTTC.

In its sample, this clonotype was seen a few times. The chain has TRBV20-1 and TRBJ2-7; 7 bases fit TRBD2. This CDR3 has 12 amino acids. V gave up 7 bases and J gave up 6 bases; unmatched junction bases: 9. CDR1 and CDR2 (germline): DFQATT, SNEGSKA (reference sequence). CDR3 sequence reads: CSGGGLAREQYF. CDR3 DNA: TGCAGTGGGGGGGGGTTAGCTCGCGAGCAGTACTTC.

The chain links TRBV9 to TRBJ2-5; 8 nucleotides line up with TRBD1. After removal of 3 bases from V and 5 bases from J, the junction contained 6 bases not matched to a gene. Per germline, CDR1 SGDLS and CDR2 YYNGEE. The CDR3 has 14 residues. DNA of the CDR3: TGTGCCAGCAGCGCGACAGGGGTGGAGGAGACCCAGTACTTC. As protein: CASSATGVEETQYF.

The V call is TRBV6-2 or TRBV6-3, the J call TRBJ2-2, with D possibly TRBD1 on 6 matching bases. Germline V gene sequence: CDR1 MNHEY, CDR2 SVGEGT. The CDR3 length is 15 residues. Trimming pared 2 bases from V and 6 bases from J, leaving 13 bases between. Here the CDR3 DNA reads TGTGCCAGCAGTTACGGCTCAGGGGAGTCCGGGGAGCTGTTTTTT. It is translated as CASSYGSGESGELFF.

In this sample, this clonotype turned up many times. The junction departs from germline at one end; a sequencing error may be responsible. The chain recombines TRBV29-1 with TRBJ1-1; the D is unclear. CDR3 length: 8 amino acids. Germline V lookup: CDR1 SQVTM, CDR2 ANQGSEA. The CDR3 region is CSVDFGSF. The DNA of the CDR3 is TGCAGCGTTGATTTCGGTTCCTTT.

This sequence joins TRBV7-2 and TRBJ2-3; maybe TRBD2 (5 bases). V was shortened by 3 bases and J by 5 bases, with 9 bases between the two germline ends. This CDR3 is 13 amino acids long. CDR1 and CDR2 (germline): SGHTA, FQGNSA. The CDR3 coding sequence is TGTGCCAGCAGCTTCGGTCGGGGAGATACGCAGTATTTT. It translates to CASSFGRGDTQYF.

V and J are TRBV6-5 and TRBJ2-1; the D gene is possibly TRBD2 (5 bases). This CDR3 is built from 17 residues. Trimming stripped 5 bases from V and 0 bases from J, with 17 bases between. Looked up from germline, CDR1 is MNHEY and CDR2 is SVGAGI. In nucleotides, the CDR3 is TGTGCCAGCAGTAACCATATTAGGGAGAGCTCCTACAATGAGCAGTTCTTC. This sequence encodes CASSNHIRESSYNEQFF.

This clonotype was recorded a few times. The chain combines TRBV20-1 with TRBJ2-1; possible D gene TRBD1, 6 bases. V lost 2 bases, J lost 0 bases, and 11 bases lay in between. Germline CDR1 is DFQATT and CDR2 is SNEGSKA (reference sequence). The CDR3 totals 15 residues. The CDR3 region is CSARKTGTSYNEQFF. For the CDR3, the DNA is TGCAGTGCTAGAAAAACAGGGACCTCCTACAATGAGCAGTTCTTC.

This chain uses TRBV7-9 with TRBJ1-1; D possibly corresponds to TRBD1 (5 bases). Germline values: CDR1 SEHNR, CDR2 FQNEAQ (reference sequence). There are 15 residues in the CDR3. Trimming stripped 3 bases from V and 0 bases from J, with 11 bases between. CDR3 bases: TGTGCCAGCAGCTTTGGGGCCACCATGAACACTGAAGCTTTCTTT. Protein sequence: CASSFGATMNTEAFF. The entire variable domain, with the rest obtained from reference TRBV7-9 and TRBJ1-1, is as follows: DTGVSQNPRHKITKRGQNVTFRCDPISEHNRLYWYRQTLGQGPEFLTYFQNEAQLEKSRLLSDRFSAERPKGSFSTLEIQRTEQGDSAMYLCASSFGATMNTEAFFGQGTRLTVV.

This clonotype was seen a handful of times. The gene calls are TRBV5-1 and TRBJ2-1; either TRBD1 or TRBD2 may supply D (6 bases each). This CDR3 is built from 16 residues. Trimming took off 0 bases at V and 4 bases at J, with 14 bases between the two ends. Germline V CDR1 and CDR2: SGHRS, YFSETQ. CDR3 protein: CASSLGWGGTYNEQFF. CDR3 in DNA: TGCGCCAGCAGCTTGGGGTGGGGCGGGACATACAATGAGCAGTTCTTC.

The V gene is TRBV29-1, the J gene TRBJ2-5; 12 bases fit TRBD2. The CDR3 runs 14 residues. V was clipped by 4 bases and J by 3 bases; unmatched bases: 3. Germline loops: CDR1 SQVTM, CDR2 ANQGSEA. The CDR3 spells CSVVTSGSKETQYF. CDR3 DNA: TGCAGCGTTGTGACTAGCGGGAGTAAAGAGACCCAGTACTTC.

This clonotype has a count of ten or more. J is TRBJ2-1 and V is TRBV6-1; 8 nucleotides match TRBD2. Germline lookup yields CDR1 MNHNS and CDR2 SASEGT. This CDR3 contains 15 residues. V lost 6 bases, J lost 2 bases, and 6 bases stayed unmatched. CDR3: CASRVNGGAYNEQFF. Written as DNA, the CDR3 is TGTGCCAGCAGGGTTAACGGGGGGGCCTACAATGAGCAGTTCTTC.

V and J are TRBV28 and TRBJ1-2; TRBD1 is a possible D gene (5 bases). CDR3 length: 13 amino acids. The germline V gene encodes CDR1 MDHEN and CDR2 SYDVKM. Deletions cut 7 bases from V and 4 bases from J, with 13 bases between. This CDR3 is CASIQDTTYGYTF. CDR3 in DNA: TGTGCCAGCATCCAGGACACAACCTATGGCTACACCTTC.

J is TRBJ2-2 and V is TRBV4-2; 11 bases agree with TRBD2. This CDR3 has 16 amino acids. V was clipped by 7 bases and J by 1 base; unmatched bases: 5. Germline V gene sequence: CDR1 LGHNA, CDR2 YNFKEQ. The CDR3 loop reads CASTRGLAGNTGELFF. In DNA, the CDR3 is TGTGCCAGCACCCGCGGACTAGCGGGGAACACCGGGGAGCTGTTTTTT.

The rearrangement links TRBV7-9 to TRBJ1-4; unclear D gene. The CDR3 consists of 11 residues. The germline V gene encodes CDR1 SEHNR and CDR2 FQNEAQ (reference sequence). V lost 4 bases to trimming and J lost 7 bases, with 4 bases between them. Here the CDR3 reads CASSSSEKLFF. CDR3 DNA: TGTGCCAGCAGCTCCAGTGAAAAACTGTTTTTT.

The gene calls are TRBV5-1 and TRBJ2-5, with 8 positions matching TRBD1. V dropped 1 base and J dropped 4; count of bases not matched to a gene: 12. Germline V gene sequence: CDR1 SGHRS, CDR2 YFSETQ. The CDR3 totals 17 residues. The CDR3 nucleotides read TGCGCCAGCAGCTTGAGCCGGAGCAGGGGGCGTCGAGAGACCCAGTACTTC. This gives the protein CASSLSRSRGRRETQYF.

The V and J genes are TRBV20-1 and TRBJ2-7; D might be TRBD1 (5 bases). The V gene lost 0 bases and the J gene lost 5 bases, with 11 bases spanning the gap. CDR3 length equals 13 residues. Per the germline V gene, CDR1 is DFQATT and CDR2 is SNEGSKA (reference sequence). CDR3 DNA sequence: TGCAGTGCTAGAGATACAGGAAAGGACGAGCAGTACTTC. The encoded protein is CSARDTGKDEQYF.

The J gene is TRBJ2-5, the V gene TRBV10-3; TRBD1 matches at 9 bases. J gave up 7 bases and V 6 bases, and 9 bases lay outside the gene matches. The CDR3 covers 14 residues. The germline CDR1 and CDR2 sequences are ENHRY and SYGVKD. In nucleotides, the CDR3 is TGTGCCATCAGCGGACAGGGGACCGCAGGGACCCAGTACTTC. Its translation is CAISGQGTAGTQYF.

The chain couples TRBV2 to TRBJ1-2; D unresolved. The germline CDR1 and CDR2 sequences are SNHLY and FYNNEI. This CDR3 is built from 14 residues. Trimming cost V 2 bases and J 3 bases, with 10 bases left between them. The CDR3 reads CASSEFLGDYGYTF. The CDR3, as DNA: TGTGCCAGCAGTGAATTTCTCGGGGACTATGGCTACACCTTC.

The chain recombines TRBV7-3 with TRBJ2-2; D not resolved. The CDR3 has 13 amino acids. Germline V gene data show CDR1 as SGHTA and CDR2 as FQGTGA. Trimming took off 3 bases at V and 7 bases at J, with 9 bases between the two ends. The CDR3 protein is CASSFAYIGELFF. For the CDR3, the DNA is TGTGCCAGCAGCTTCGCCTACATCGGGGAGCTGTTTTTT.

This clonotype was seen more than once but under ten times. The rearrangement joins TRBV7-9 to TRBJ1-2; TRBD1 might be the D (6 bases). V was clipped by 4 bases and J by 6 bases, with 9 bases between them. The CDR3 length is 12 residues. The germline V gene has CDR1 SEHNR and CDR2 FQNEAQ (reference sequence). CDR3: CASSSDRNGYTF. The CDR3 bases are TGTGCCAGCAGCTCGGACAGAAATGGCTACACCTTC.

The CDR3: CASSNPWQPQHF. CDR3 coding DNA: TGCGCCAGCAGTAACCCCTGGCAGCCCCAGCATTTT. V gene TRBV10-2 combines with J gene TRBJ1-5, with no clear D. The CDR3 has 12 residues. With 5 bases removed from V and 7 bases from J, the gap between germline ends came to 9 bases. Germline V gene lookup returns CDR1 WSHSY and CDR2 SAAADI.

This clonotype showed up just a few times. The gene calls are TRBV5-1 and TRBJ2-7; D is undetermined. The CDR3 is 15 amino acids. Trimming shortened V by 0 bases and J by 2 bases, and 12 bases separated the two germline ends. The germline V gene encodes CDR1 SGHRS and CDR2 YFSETQ. CDR3 in amino acids: CASSLGSALTYEQYF. The CDR3 coding sequence is TGCGCCAGCAGCTTGGGTTCAGCCTTAACCTACGAGCAGTACTTC. The whole variable domain, filled in from reference TRBV5-1 and TRBJ2-7, reads KAGVTQTPRYLIKTRGQQVTLSCSPISGHRSVSWYQQTPGQGLQFLFEYFSETQRNKGNFPGRFSGRQFSNSRSEMNVSTLELGDSALYLCASSLGSALTYEQYFGPGTRLTVT.

This clonotype turned up a few times. The chain is built from TRBV29-1 and TRBJ2-1, with 7 bases identical to TRBD2. The V gene end was trimmed by 4 bases and the J gene end by 4 bases; junction bases not matched to a gene: 4. The CDR3 contains 13 residues. Germline CDR1 and CDR2: SQVTM and ANQGSEA. The CDR3 spells CSVAGTIYNEQFF. In nucleotides, the CDR3 is TGCAGCGTTGCAGGGACTATTTACAATGAGCAGTTCTTC.

CDR3 region: CAWSGRHTQYF. The CDR3 DNA reads as TGTGCCTGGAGTGGCCGACATACGCAGTATTTT. This rearrangement joins TRBV30 to TRBJ2-3; D remains ambiguous. Germline assignment: CDR1 GTSNPN and CDR2 SVGIG (reference sequence). The CDR3 is 11 amino acids. The V end was cut by 1 base, the J end by 7 bases, with 6 bases between.

This clonotype was recorded a few times. The V gene is TRBV9, the J gene TRBJ1-6, with D perhaps matching TRBD1 (6 bases). Trimming shortened V by 10 bases and J by 0 bases, and 14 bases separated the two germline ends. CDR1 and CDR2 (germline): SGDLS, YYNGEE. The CDR3 is made up of 15 amino acids. CDR3 sequence (DNA): TGTGCCCGGTTAACAGGGAACTCCTATAATTCACCCCTCCACTTT. It translates to CARLTGNSYNSPLHF.

V is TRBV6-2 or TRBV6-3 and J is TRBJ2-5; D gene ambiguous. V was clipped by 4 bases and J by 1 base, with 7 bases between them. Germline CDR1 is MNHEY and CDR2 is SVGEGT. CDR3 length: 13 amino acids. CDR3 sequence: CASSSWGQETQYF. Written as DNA, the CDR3 is TGTGCCAGCAGTTCGTGGGGCCAAGAGACCCAGTACTTC.

The rearrangement links TRBV6-5 to TRBJ1-2, with TRBD1 matching over 9 bases. The CDR3 covers 16 residues. CDR1 MNHEY and CDR2 SVGAGI come from the germline V gene. The junction had 7 bases not matched to a gene; V was cut back by 0 bases and J by 5 bases. The CDR3 reads CASSYSPGQGGYGYTF. Written as DNA, the CDR3 is TGTGCCAGCAGTTACTCTCCGGGACAGGGTGGTTATGGCTACACCTTC.